Given below is one T cell receptor (beta chain) in context. The sample comes from a study of blood T cell repertoires in COVID-19. Using immunoSEQ multiplex PCR, the repertoire was profiled, and TCRdb retains in-frame clones only, with some absent. The sample lists about 320,000 clones, approximately 88% occurring once. CDR3 length equals 15 residues. V was clipped by 1 base and J by 2 bases, with 10 bases between them. CDR1 and CDR2 (germline): LGHNA, YSLEER. All recovered Cohort 3 donors got two negative PCRs, got clearance, or saw symptom resolution. The chain is built from TRBV4-3 and TRBJ2-3, with D unresolved. The receptor was derived from a woman aged 18 to 35 who had recovered from COVID-19. The sequenced material came from PBMCs or T cells enriched from blood (not recorded which). This CDR3 reads CASSQGSRFTDTQYF. CDR3 nucleotide sequence: TGCGCCAGCAGCCAAGGATCCAGATTCACAGATACGCAGTATTTT.